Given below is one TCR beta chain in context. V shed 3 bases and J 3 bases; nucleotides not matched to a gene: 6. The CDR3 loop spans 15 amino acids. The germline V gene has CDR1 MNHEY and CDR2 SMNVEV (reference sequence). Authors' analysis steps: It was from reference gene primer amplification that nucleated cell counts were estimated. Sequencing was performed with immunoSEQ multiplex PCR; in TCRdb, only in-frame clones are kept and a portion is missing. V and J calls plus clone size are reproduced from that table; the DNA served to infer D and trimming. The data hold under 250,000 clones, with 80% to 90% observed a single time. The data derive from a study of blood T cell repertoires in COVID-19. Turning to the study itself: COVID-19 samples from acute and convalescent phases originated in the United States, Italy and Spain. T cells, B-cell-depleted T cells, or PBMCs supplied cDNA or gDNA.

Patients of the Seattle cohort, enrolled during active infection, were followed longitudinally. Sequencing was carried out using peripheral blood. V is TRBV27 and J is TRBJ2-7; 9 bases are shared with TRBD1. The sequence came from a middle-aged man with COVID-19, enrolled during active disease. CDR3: CASSFRPTGGYEQYF. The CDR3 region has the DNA TGTGCCAGCAGTTTTCGGCCGACAGGGGGCTACGAGCAGTACTTC.